The present T cell receptor (beta chain) was sequenced within a study of blood T cell repertoires in COVID-19. As for the study in general: The study drew acute and convalescent COVID-19 samples from the United States, Italy and Spain. The analysed material was cDNA or gDNA that came from T cells, B-cell-depleted T cells, or PBMCs.

Per germline, CDR1 SGHVS and CDR2 FQNEAQ. Trimming stripped 4 bases from V and 2 bases from J, with 8 bases between. The CDR3 is made up of 13 amino acids. Per the original data handling: Amplifying reference gene primers gave estimates of nucleated cell counts. The method was immunoSEQ multiplex PCR; TCRdb's version includes in-frame clones alone and lacks a portion of them. V and J calls and clone size are copied from that table; D and trimming were computed from the DNA. The sample holds over 60,000 clones; more than 70% are singletons and the top ten take around 2.5%. The receptor's source is a man between 65 and 79 years old with active or convalescent COVID-19. The sample taken for sequencing was peripheral blood. This sequence joins TRBV7-8 and TRBJ2-5, with D hard to call. The DNA of the CDR3 is TGTGCCAGCAGCTCAGTCAAACAAGAGACCCAGTACTTC. This gives the protein CASSSVKQETQYF.